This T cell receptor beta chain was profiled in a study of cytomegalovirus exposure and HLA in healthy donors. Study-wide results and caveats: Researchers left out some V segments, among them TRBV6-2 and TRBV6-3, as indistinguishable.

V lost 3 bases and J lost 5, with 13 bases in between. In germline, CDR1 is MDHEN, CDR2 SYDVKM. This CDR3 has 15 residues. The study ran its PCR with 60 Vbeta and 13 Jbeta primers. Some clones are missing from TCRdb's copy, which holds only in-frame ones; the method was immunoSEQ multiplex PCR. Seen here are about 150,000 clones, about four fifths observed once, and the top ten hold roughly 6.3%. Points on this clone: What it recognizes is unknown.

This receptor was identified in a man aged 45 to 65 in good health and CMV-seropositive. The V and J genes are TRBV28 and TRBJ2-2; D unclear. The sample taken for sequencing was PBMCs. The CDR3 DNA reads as TGTGCCAGCAGTTTGATGAGCGCGTGGACCGGGGAGCTGTTTTTT. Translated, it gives CASSLMSAWTGELFF.